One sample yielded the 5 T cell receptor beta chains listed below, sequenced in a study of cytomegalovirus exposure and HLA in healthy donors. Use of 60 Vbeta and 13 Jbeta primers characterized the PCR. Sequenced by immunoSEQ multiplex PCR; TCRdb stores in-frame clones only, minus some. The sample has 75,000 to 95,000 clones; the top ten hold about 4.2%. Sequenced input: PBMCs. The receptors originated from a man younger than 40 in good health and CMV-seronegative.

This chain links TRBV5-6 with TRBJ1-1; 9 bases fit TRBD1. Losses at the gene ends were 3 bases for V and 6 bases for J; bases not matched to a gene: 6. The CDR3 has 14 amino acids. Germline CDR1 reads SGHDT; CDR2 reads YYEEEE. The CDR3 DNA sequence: TGTGCCAGCAGCTCAGGGACAGGGATCGCTGAAGCTTTCTTT. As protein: CASSSGTGIAEAFF.

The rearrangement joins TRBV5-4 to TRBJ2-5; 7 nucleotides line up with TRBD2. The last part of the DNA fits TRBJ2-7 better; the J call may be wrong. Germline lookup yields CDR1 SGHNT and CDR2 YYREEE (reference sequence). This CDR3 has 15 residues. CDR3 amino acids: CASSPGGRESYEQYF. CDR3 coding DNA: TGTGCCAGCAGCCCTGGCGGGCGGGAGAGCTACGAGCAGTACTTC.

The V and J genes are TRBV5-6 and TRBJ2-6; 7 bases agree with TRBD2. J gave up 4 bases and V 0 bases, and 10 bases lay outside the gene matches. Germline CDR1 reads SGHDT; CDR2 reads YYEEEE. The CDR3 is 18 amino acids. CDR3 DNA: TGTGCCAGCAGCTTGGTGGGGAGGGGAGAGGTCGGGGCCAACGTCCTGACTTTC. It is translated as CASSLVGRGEVGANVLTF.

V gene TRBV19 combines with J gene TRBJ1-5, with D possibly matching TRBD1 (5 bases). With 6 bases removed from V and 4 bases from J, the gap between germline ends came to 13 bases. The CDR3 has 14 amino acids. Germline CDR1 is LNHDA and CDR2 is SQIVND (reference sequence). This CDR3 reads CASRGPRRNQPQHF. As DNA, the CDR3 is TGTGCCAGTAGGGGGCCAAGGAGAAATCAGCCCCAGCATTTT. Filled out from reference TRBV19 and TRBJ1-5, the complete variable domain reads DGGITQSPKYLFRKEGQNVTLSCEQNLNHDAMYWYRQDPGQGLRLIYYSQIVNDFQKGDIAEGYSVSREKKESFPLTVTSAQKNPTAFYLCASRGPRRNQPQHFGDGTRLSIL.

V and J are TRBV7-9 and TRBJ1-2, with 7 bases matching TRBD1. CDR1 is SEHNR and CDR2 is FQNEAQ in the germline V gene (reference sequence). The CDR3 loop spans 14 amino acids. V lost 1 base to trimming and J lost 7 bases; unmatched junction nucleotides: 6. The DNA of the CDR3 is TGTGCCAGCAGCTTAGGAACAGGGGTTAGTGGCTACACCTTC. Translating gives CASSLGTGVSGYTF.